This T cell receptor beta chain was profiled in a study of beta chain features in type 1 diabetes. This CDR3 has 13 amino acids. Germline V lookup: CDR1 SGHNT, CDR2 YENEEA. The authors reverse transcribed all of the isolated RNA, so sequencing captured expressed TCRB transcripts. Some clones are missing from TCRdb's copy, which holds only in-frame ones; the method was immunoSEQ multiplex PCR. The sample lists under 450,000 clones; about 15% were seen once. The TCR originated in a woman younger than 30 in good health. The sample comprised naive CD4+ T cells from blood. The genes are TRBV11-3 and TRBJ2-7, with D possibly matching TRBD2 (6 bases). The CDR3 DNA follows: TGTGCACACCTAGGAGGGATAAGGATCGAGCAGTACTTC. It yields the protein CAHLGGIRIEQYF.